The next 15 T cell receptor beta chains were all read from a single sample in a study of blood T cell repertoires in COVID-19. Only in-frame clones appear in the TCRdb table, and some are missing; sequencing was by immunoSEQ multiplex PCR. The sample records 130,000 to 150,000 clones, roughly four fifths being singletons. Sequencing input: peripheral blood. The receptor set was obtained from a human donor with acute or convalescent COVID-19. The donor label of this sample is uncertain.

The V gene is TRBV5-1, the J gene TRBJ1-2; 12 bases are a match to TRBD1. Germline CDR1 and CDR2: SGHRS and YFSETQ. The CDR3 loop spans 17 amino acids. With 4 bases clipped from V and 2 bases from J, the junction kept 9 bases outside the gene matches. CDR3 loop: CASSGGQGANLNYGYTF. The CDR3 region has the DNA TGCGCCAGCAGCGGGGGACAGGGGGCGAATCTAAACTATGGCTACACCTTC. Drawing the rest from reference TRBV5-1 and TRBJ1-2, the complete variable domain is KAGVTQTPRYLIKTRGQQVTLSCSPISGHRSVSWYQQTPGQGLQFLFEYFSETQRNKGNFPGRFSGRQFSNSRSEMNVSTLELGDSALYLCASSGGQGANLNYGYTFGSGTRLTVV.

V is TRBV30 and J is TRBJ2-7; D unresolved. The length of the CDR3 is 12 residues. With 1 base removed from V and 6 bases from J, the gap between germline ends came to 10 bases. From germline, CDR1 is GTSNPN and CDR2 SVGIG (reference sequence). The CDR3 nucleotides read TGTGCCTGGAGTGCCGGGTTCGGCGAGCAGTACGTC. As protein: CAWSAGFGEQYV.

V usage is TRBV27 and J usage is TRBJ1-1, with D perhaps TRBD1 (6 bases). The V and J ends lost 6 bases and 7 bases respectively, with 18 bases between them. Germline-derived CDR1 and CDR2 are MNHEY and SMNVEV (reference sequence). This CDR3 spans 14 amino acids. DNA of the CDR3: TGTGCCAGCAGCCTCCCAGGGGACGGGCATGAAGCTTTCTTT. Amino acid sequence: CASSLPGDGHEAFF.

J is TRBJ2-5 and V is TRBV29-1; D may be TRBD2 (6 bases). The length of the CDR3 is 13 residues. The germline V gene encodes CDR1 SQVTM and CDR2 ANQGSEA. Deletions cut 2 bases from V and 4 bases from J, with 11 bases between. CDR3 sequence: CSVERGGIETQYF. CDR3 DNA: TGCAGCGTTGAACGCGGCGGGATAGAGACCCAGTACTTC. The variable domain in full, with the rest retrieved from reference TRBV29-1 and TRBJ2-5, is SAVISQKPSRDICQRGTSLTIQCQVDSQVTMMFWYRQQPGQSLTLIATANQGSEATYESGFVIDKFPISRPNLTFSTLTVSNMSPEDSSIYLCSVERGGIETQYFGPGTRLLVL.

The genes are TRBV6-6 and TRBJ2-3; possible D gene TRBD1, 6 bases. Trimming shortened V by 5 bases and J by 1 base, and 10 bases separated the two germline ends. This CDR3 contains 14 residues. From germline, CDR1 is MNHNY and CDR2 SVGAGI (reference sequence). CDR3 nucleotide sequence: TGTGCCAGCAGTAGGGCAGGGGGCACAGATACGCAGTATTTT. Translated, it gives CASSRAGGTDTQYF.

This clone showed up just a few times. The gene calls are TRBV5-4 and TRBJ1-1, with D unresolved. V dropped 0 bases and J dropped 8 bases, with 11 bases sitting between them. Germline V gene sequence: CDR1 SGHNT, CDR2 YYREEE (reference sequence). CDR3 length: 13 amino acids. Written as DNA, the CDR3 is TGTGCCAGCAGCTTGGCCCCGGCGGGAGAAGCTTTCTTT. Translating it yields CASSLAPAGEAFF. The entire variable domain, with the rest obtained from reference TRBV5-4 and TRBJ1-1, is as follows: ETGVTQSPTHLIKTRGQQVTLRCSSQSGHNTVSWYQQALGQGPQFIFQYYREEENGRGNFPPRFSGLQFPNYSSELNVNALELDDSALYLCASSLAPAGEAFFGQGTRLTVV.

The rearrangement uses TRBV6-5 and TRBJ1-1, with D maybe TRBD1 (6 bases). Trimming removed 3 bases from V and 5 bases from J, with 16 bases in between. CDR1 is MNHEY and CDR2 is SVGAGI in the germline V gene. This CDR3 has 15 amino acids. CDR3 amino acids: CASSYHGQTGTEAFF. The DNA for the CDR3 is TGTGCCAGCAGTTATCACGGACAGACGGGAACTGAAGCTTTCTTT.

The gene calls are TRBV4-1 and TRBJ1-6; no reliable D call. There are 15 residues in the CDR3. V lost 4 bases and J lost 0, with 7 bases in between. Germline V gene sequence: CDR1 MGHRA, CDR2 YSYEKL. CDR3 sequence: CASSLRSSYNSPLHF. CDR3 coding DNA: TGCGCCAGCAGCCTCAGAAGCTCCTATAATTCACCCCTCCACTTT.

V gene TRBV14 combines with J gene TRBJ2-6; maybe TRBD1 (5 bases). From germline, CDR1 is SGHDN and CDR2 FVKESK. V was clipped by 3 bases and J by 0 bases, with 12 bases between them. The CDR3 runs 17 residues. The CDR3 loop reads CASSHLDRYSGANVLTF. CDR3 coding DNA: TGTGCCAGCAGCCACCTCGACAGATACTCTGGGGCCAACGTCCTGACTTTC.

The chain recombines TRBV10-3 with TRBJ1-3; possible D gene TRBD1, 6 bases. Trimming left V 6 bases short and J 3 bases short, with 9 bases between. Germline-derived CDR1 and CDR2 are ENHRY and SYGVKD. The length of the CDR3 is 13 residues. The CDR3, as DNA: TGTGCCATCAGCCTGGACAGTGGAAACACCATATATTTT. Its protein is CAISLDSGNTIYF.

In this sample, this clone turned up a few times. The chain has TRBV10-3 and TRBJ2-5; TRBD1 aligns across 11 bases. V shed 5 bases, J shed 5 bases, and the junction held 7 bases outside the gene matches. Per germline, CDR1 ENHRY and CDR2 SYGVKD. The CDR3 has 15 amino acids. The CDR3 region has the DNA TGTGCCATCAGTCCGGGACAGGGGGTTGGGGAGACCCAGTACTTC. Translation gives CAISPGQGVGETQYF.

The chain links TRBV27 to TRBJ1-2; the D is unclear. The CDR3 runs 14 residues. CDR1 MNHEY and CDR2 SMNVEV come from the germline V gene (reference sequence). Trimming took off 0 bases at V and 4 bases at J, with 9 bases between the two ends. The CDR3 reads CASSLSGSFYGYTF. CDR3 bases: TGTGCCAGCAGTTTATCGGGCAGCTTCTATGGCTACACCTTC.

This clone came up once. V and J are TRBV5-4 and TRBJ1-2; TRBD1 aligns across 8 bases. The V gene end was trimmed by 3 bases and the J gene end by 8 bases; junction bases not matched to a gene: 9. The CDR3 extends over 14 amino acids. In germline, CDR1 is SGHNT, CDR2 YYREEE (reference sequence). The CDR3 sequence: CASSSPGGRGGYTF. The CDR3 DNA follows: TGTGCCAGCAGCTCCCCAGGGGGCCGTGGGGGCTACACCTTC.

With regard to this clone: The sample carries other DNA sequences with the same CDR3. This sequence joins TRBV18 and TRBJ1-5, with unresolved D. Trimming took 2 bases from V and 4 from J, leaving 9 bases between them. Germline lookup yields CDR1 KGHSH and CDR2 LQKENI. The length of the CDR3 is 14 residues. The CDR3 region has the DNA TGTGCCAGCTCACCATCGGGTGGGAATCAGCCCCAGCATTTT. Its protein is CASSPSGGNQPQHF.

V usage is TRBV5-4 and J usage is TRBJ2-5; possible D gene TRBD2, 5 bases. V lost 0 bases to trimming and J lost 5 bases, with 14 bases between them. Germline V gene sequence: CDR1 SGHNT, CDR2 YYREEE (reference sequence). This CDR3 has 15 residues. The CDR3, as DNA: TGTGCCAGCAGCTTGGAGTCAGCGGCCGGGGAGACCCAGTACTTC. Translating gives CASSLESAAGETQYF. The full variable domain, with the rest looked up from reference TRBV5-4 and TRBJ2-5, is ETGVTQSPTHLIKTRGQQVTLRCSSQSGHNTVSWYQQALGQGPQFIFQYYREEENGRGNFPPRFSGLQFPNYSSELNVNALELDDSALYLCASSLESAAGETQYFGPGTRLLVL.